This passage covers 20 T cell receptor beta chains from one sample sequenced in a study of response to subunit inactivated influenza vaccine. TCRdb processed the RT-PCR reads anew with MiXCR; each CDR3 protein has one entry. This sample has roughly 570,000 distinct CDR3 sequences, with 13% found just once. Source: PBMCs from blood, taken 40 to 50 days after vaccination. These receptors were collected from a man between 45 and 60 years old who received an inactivated influenza vaccine.

The rearrangement uses TRBV6-1 and TRBJ2-1; TRBD2 is a possible D gene (6 bases). CDR1 and CDR2 from the germline V gene are MNHNS and SASEGT. V gave up 9 bases and J gave up 10 bases, with 19 bases separating them. This CDR3 comprises 13 residues. Here the CDR3 reads CASSDLGLKEQFF. CDR3 sequence (DNA): TGTGCCAGTTCTGACCTGGGACTTAAAGAGCAGTTCTTC.

Ten or more counts support this clonotype. The genes are TRBV12-3 or TRBV12-4 and TRBJ2-1; D is tentatively TRBD1 or TRBD2 (5 bases each). The CDR3 is 11 amino acids. Trimming stripped 6 bases from V and 12 bases from J, with 12 bases between. The CDR3 nucleotides are TGTGCCAGCAGGTCCGATGGGACGCAGTTCTTC. Translating it yields CASRSDGTQFF.

The chain recombines TRBV2 with TRBJ2-3, with D possibly TRBD2 on 5 matching bases. V was pared by 1 base and J by 2 bases, with 7 bases between. Per germline, CDR1 SNHLY and CDR2 FYNNEI. CDR3 length: 14 residues. CDR3 amino acids: CASSEERYTDTQYF. Written as DNA, the CDR3 is TGTGCCAGCAGTGAAGAGCGGTACACAGATACGCAGTATTTT.

This clonotype has more than one count but fewer than ten. The chain links TRBV6-2 or TRBV6-3 to TRBJ1-2; D gene ambiguous. Germline lookup yields CDR1 MNHEY and CDR2 SVGEGT. V was clipped by 6 bases and J by 5 bases, with 13 bases between them. The CDR3 contains 13 residues. The DNA of the CDR3 is TGTGCCAGCAGCCCAATTGGACCTTATGGCTACACCTTC. Its protein is CASSPIGPYGYTF.

This clonotype was observed a few times. The V call is TRBV4-2, the J call TRBJ2-7; D might be TRBD1 or TRBD2, each matching 5 bases. The CDR3 spans 16 residues. Trimming removed 3 bases from V and 5 bases from J, with 20 bases in between. CDR1 and CDR2 from the germline V gene are LGHNA and YNFKEQ. For the CDR3, the DNA is TGTGCCAGCAGCCAGCCCCCGACGGGGCCCCGGGACGAGCAGTACTTC. Translation: CASSQPPTGPRDEQYF.

This chain connects TRBV5-6 to TRBJ2-5, with 7 bases identical to TRBD1. The germline gives CDR1 SGHDT, CDR2 YYEEEE. The CDR3 covers 15 residues. Losses at the gene ends were 0 bases for V and 3 bases for J; bases not matched to a gene: 5. CDR3 sequence: CASSLEVTGKETQYF. CDR3 coding DNA: TGTGCCAGCAGCTTGGAAGTGACAGGGAAAGAGACCCAGTACTTC.

The chain employs TRBV20-1 and TRBJ1-4; no clear D gene. The length of the CDR3 is 12 residues. Trimming left V 6 bases short and J 8 bases short, with 13 bases between. Germline CDR1 is DFQATT and CDR2 is SNEGSKA (reference sequence). CDR3: CSAEGSREKLFF. The CDR3 coding sequence is TGCAGTGCCGAAGGCTCTCGGGAAAAACTGTTTTTT.

This clonotype was seen a single time. One end of the junction is discordant with germline, which a read error may explain. The CDR3 DNA is TGCTGTGCTAGAGTTCCACCGACTAGCGGGAGGATCAACTCCTACGAGCAGTACTTC. Translation gives CCARVPPTSGRINSYEQYF. The chain uses TRBV20-1 and TRBJ2-7; 13 bases are a match to TRBD2. From germline, CDR1 is DFQATT and CDR2 SNEGSKA (reference sequence). This CDR3 region has 19 residues.

This clonotype was picked up a small number of times. The V gene is TRBV7-2, the J gene TRBJ2-7, with D possibly matching TRBD2 (6 bases). From germline, CDR1 is SGHTA and CDR2 FQGNSA. CDR3 length equals 15 residues. Trimming shortened V by 3 bases and J by 2 bases, and 14 bases separated the two germline ends. CDR3 sequence: CASSFDTAGPYEQYF. CDR3 nucleotide sequence: TGTGCCAGCAGCTTCGACACGGCGGGGCCCTACGAGCAGTACTTC.

The CDR3 DNA is TGCAGCGTTGAAGTTAACCGGGTAGAGACCCAGTACTTC. Residues: CSVEVNRVETQYF. The chain couples TRBV29-1 to TRBJ2-5; unclear D gene. V lost 1 base, J lost 4 bases, and 10 bases lay in between. The CDR3 spans 13 residues. Per the germline V gene, CDR1 is SQVTM and CDR2 is ANQGSEA.

The chain carries TRBV9 and TRBJ2-1, with 7 bases that match TRBD2. V shed 6 bases and J 5 bases; nucleotides not matched to a gene: 11. The CDR3 covers 15 residues. The germline V gene has CDR1 SGDLS and CDR2 YYNGEE. The CDR3 is CASNALGRLDNEQFF. The CDR3 bases are TGTGCCAGCAACGCCCTCGGGAGGTTGGACAATGAGCAGTTCTTC.

This clonotype occurred many times. The CDR3 DNA reads as TGTGCCAGCAGTTACTCGTGGACAGGTAATAATGAGCAGTTCTTC. As protein: CASSYSWTGNNEQFF. The V gene is TRBV6-5, the J gene TRBJ2-1; 7 bases line up with TRBD1. In germline, CDR1 is MNHEY, CDR2 SVGAGI. The CDR3 contains 15 residues. Trimming at V came to 0 bases and at J to 7 bases, leaving 6 bases not matched to a gene.

The V and J genes are TRBV4-3 and TRBJ1-2, with 7 positions matching TRBD1. CDR3 length: 15 residues. The ends lost 0 bases at V and 8 bases at J; junction bases unmatched: 9. CDR1 and CDR2 (germline): LGHNA, YSLEER. The CDR3 reads CASSQDYSGGGGYTF. CDR3 sequence (DNA): TGCGCCAGCAGCCAAGATTATTCGGGAGGGGGCGGCTACACCTTC.

This clonotype was counted a few times. V gene TRBV4-3 combines with J gene TRBJ2-3, with 11 bases lining up with TRBD2. The trim removed 4 bases at V and 5 bases at J, leaving 5 bases unmatched. CDR3 length: 15 residues. Germline assignment: CDR1 LGHNA and CDR2 YSLEER. CDR3: CASSPLAGAGDTQYF. The CDR3, as DNA: TGCGCCAGCAGCCCACTAGCGGGAGCGGGAGATACGCAGTATTTT.

This clonotype turned up a few times. The CDR3: CAINSDRAQGDTQYF. In DNA form, the CDR3 reads TGTGCCATCAACTCGGACAGGGCGCAAGGTGATACGCAGTATTTT. The rearrangement joins TRBV10-3 to TRBJ2-3; 8 bases are shared with TRBD1. The junction had 12 bases not matched to a gene; V was cut back by 7 bases and J by 6 bases. Germline V gives CDR1 ENHRY, CDR2 SYGVKD. The CDR3 has 15 amino acids.

This clonotype has a handful of counts. The J gene is TRBJ2-7, the V gene TRBV12-3 or TRBV12-4, with 11 bases identical to TRBD1. This CDR3 region has 15 residues. The J segment lost 7 bases and the V segment lost 2 bases, leaving 7 bases of the junction unmatched. Here the CDR3 reads CASSLLGTGGAEQYF. The DNA for the CDR3 is TGTGCCAGCAGTTTATTAGGGACAGGGGGTGCGGAGCAGTACTTC.

The chain uses TRBV3-1 and TRBJ1-2; possibly TRBD1 for D (5 bases). Germline V gives CDR1 LGHDT, CDR2 YNNKEL (reference sequence). The length of the CDR3 is 13 residues. V dropped 1 base and J dropped 4 bases, with 7 bases sitting between them. CDR3 protein: CASSQGDLYGYTF. CDR3 in DNA: TGTGCCAGCAGCCAAGGGGACCTCTATGGCTACACCTTC.

The chain recombines TRBV5-1 with TRBJ2-3; TRBD1 matches at 7 bases. Looked up from germline, CDR1 is SGHRS and CDR2 is YFSETQ. This CDR3 region has 15 residues. V trimming: 4 bases; J trimming: 0 bases; junction bases outside the gene matches: 5. CDR3 in amino acids: CASSMPDRSTDTQYF. Here the CDR3 DNA reads TGCGCCAGCAGCATGCCGGACAGGAGCACAGATACGCAGTATTTT.

The chain links TRBV28 to TRBJ2-5, with D possibly being TRBD2 (6 bases). V was pared by 6 bases and J by 1 base, with 21 bases between. The CDR3 extends over 17 amino acids. CDR1 and CDR2 from the germline V gene are MDHEN and SYDVKM. CDR3 in amino acids: CASSYSGRGSLQETQYF. The DNA for the CDR3 is TGTGCCAGCAGCTATAGCGGAAGGGGTTCACTCCAAGAGACCCAGTACTTC.

The V and J genes are TRBV7-9 and TRBJ2-5, with TRBD1 matching 7 bases. V lost 6 bases to trimming and J lost 1 base; unmatched junction nucleotides: 5. The CDR3 loop spans 14 amino acids. Germline values: CDR1 SEHNR, CDR2 FQNEAQ (reference sequence). The CDR3: CASRRQGIQETQYF. The DNA of the CDR3 is TGTGCCAGCAGGCGACAGGGCATCCAAGAGACCCAGTACTTC.